Listed below are T cell receptor beta chains from one sample, sequenced in a study of regulatory and conventional T cells in RAG deficiency. Clones were read by immunoSEQ multiplex PCR, and TCRdb kept only the in-frame ones, dropping some. The sample lists 20,000 to 25,000 clones, 95% to 97% seen once, with 1% to 1.5% in the top ten. The sample was also reused in another study, on regulatory T cells.

Sequencing was performed on CD25- CD4+ T cells sorted from blood. Receptors originate from a human donor in good health. The CDR3 runs from the conserved cysteine through the conserved F or W. The order of the fields is J gene, D gene, V gene, clone size, CDR3 DNA, CDR3 protein. The D gene is left open where the match is weak. The listing skips clone size in some rows; elsewhere it reads once, few, many or a size class.

TRBJ1-6,NA,TRBV28,NA,TGTGCCAGCAGTTTAATCGGTCCGGGCAGGGAAGAAGTCGGATCCCCCCTCCACTTT,CASSLIGPGREEVGSPLHF
TRBJ1-1,TRBD1,TRBV29-1,NA,TGCAGCGTACAGGGGTGGACTGAAGCTTTCTTT,CSVQGWTEAFF
TRBJ1-1,NA,TRBV9,NA,TGTGCCAGCACTCGATACACAGGACAAAGAACTGAAGCTTTCTTT,CASTRYTGQRTEAFF
TRBJ1-3,NA,TRBV5-5,NA,TGTGCCAGCAGCTCTGGCCCGAGACTATACTCTGGAAACACCATATATTTT,CASSSGPRLYSGNTIYF
TRBJ2-3,NA,TRBV29-1,few,TGCAGCGTTCTTGTAGCAGGCACAGATACGCAGTATTTT,CSVLVAGTDTQYF
TRBJ1-2,NA,TRBV28,NA,TGTGCCAGCCACTGGCAGGGGAAGGGCTACACCTTC,CASHWQGKGYTF
TRBJ1-2,NA,TRBV5-1,NA,TGCGCCAGCAGCCCCGACATGTTAGGTGGCTACACCTTC,CASSPDMLGGYTF
TRBJ2-6,NA,TRBV5-1,NA,TGCGCCAGCAGCGAGGTCTCTGGGGCCAACGTCCTGACTTTC,CASSEVSGANVLTF
TRBJ2-1,TRBD2,TRBV11-1,NA,TGTGCCGGCAGGAGCGGGGAATACAATGAGCAGTTCTTC,CAGRSGEYNEQFF
TRBJ2-2,TRBD1,TRBV19,NA,TGTGCCAGTAGTACAGGACAGGGAACAACCGGGGAGCTGTTTTTT,CASSTGQGTTGELFF
TRBJ2-1,NA,TRBV9,NA,TGTGCCAGCAGCCTTGACAGTAGCTCCTACAATGAGCAGTTCTTC,CASSLDSSSYNEQFF
TRBJ1-3,NA,TRBV15,NA,TGTGCCACCAGCAGAGATCGAGGAACTGGAAACACCATATATTTT,CATSRDRGTGNTIYF
TRBJ2-2,TRBD2,TRBV30,NA,TGCGCCTGGAGTAGTAGCGGGGGGGCCGGGGGGCGGCTGTTTTTT,CAWSSSGGAGGRLFF
TRBJ2-1,NA,TRBV30,once,TGTGCCTGGAGTGTACAGGGGCGGGGTTACAATGAGCAGTTCTTC,CAWSVQGRGYNEQFF
TRBJ1-3,NA,TRBV29-1,NA,TGCAGCGTTGGAGGGTCGACTGGAAACACCATATATTTT,CSVGGSTGNTIYF
TRBJ1-2,NA,TRBV7-2,NA,TGTGCCAGCAGCTTAGTACCAGATAACTATGGCTACACCTTC,CASSLVPDNYGYTF
TRBJ1-2,TRBD1,TRBV14,NA,TGTGCCAGCAGCCAAGAAGCCTGGACAGGCCGGCGGGGCTACACCTTC,CASSQEAWTGRRGYTF
TRBJ2-7,NA,TRBV5-1,NA,TGCGCCAGCACTGAGGGCTACGAGCAGTACTTC,CASTEGYEQYF
TRBJ1-6,TRBD1,TRBV14,NA,TGTGCCAGCAGCCACCTAGGGGGCCGAAATTCACCCCTCCACTTT,CASSHLGGRNSPLHF
TRBJ1-1,NA,TRBV29-1,NA,TGCAGCGTTGAAGGGGAGAGGCCCGGGTTGTCTGAAGCTTTCTTT,CSVEGERPGLSEAFF
TRBJ1-2,TRBD1,TRBV9,NA,TGTGCCAGCAGCGTAGTTGCACAGGGGGCGTATGGCTACACCTTC,CASSVVAQGAYGYTF
TRBJ2-7,TRBD1,TRBV7-9,NA,TGTGCCAGCAGCCACCTCGGACAGGTCGGCTCCTACGAGCAGTACTTC,CASSHLGQVGSYEQYF
TRBJ1-1,NA,TRBV2,NA,TGTGCCAGCTTGGATGGGGGGGCGCGTACTGAAGCTTTCTTT,CASLDGGARTEAFF
TRBJ1-1,TRBD1,TRBV19,once,TGTGCCAGTAGTTCCGGGACAGAGACGAACACTGAAGCTTTCTTT,CASSSGTETNTEAFF
TRBJ1-6,NA,TRBV5-1,NA,TGCGCCAGCAGCTTGAATCAGGATGGAATAAGTAATTCACCCCTCCACTTT,CASSLNQDGISNSPLHF
TRBJ2-7,NA,TRBV5-1,NA,TGCGCCAGCAGCTCCCTAAATTCCTACGAGCAGTACTTC,CASSSLNSYEQYF
TRBJ1-6,NA,TRBV28,once,TGTGCCAGCAGTTTAATCGGTCCGGGCAGGGAAGAAGTCGGATCACCCCTCCACTTT,CASSLIGPGREEVGSPLHF
TRBJ1-3,NA,TRBV25-1,once,TGTGCCAGCAGTGAATATTTAGGGGGCTCTGGAAACACCATATATTTT,CASSEYLGGSGNTIYF
TRBJ2-7,TRBD1,TRBV19,NA,TGTGCCAGTAGTATTAGATCCGGGACAGAGAGCTCCTACGAGCAGTACTTC,CASSIRSGTESSYEQYF
TRBJ2-5,NA,TRBV15,NA,TGTGCCACCAGCAGTCCGGAGACCCAGTACTTC,CATSSPETQYF
TRBJ2-3,NA,TRBV29-1,NA,TGCAGCGTTGCACAGGGGACTAGCACAGATACGCAGTATTTT,CSVAQGTSTDTQYF
TRBJ2-2,NA,TRBV7-2,NA,TGTGCCAGCAGCTTAACAGGCCAGACCGGGGAGCTGTTTTTT,CASSLTGQTGELFF
TRBJ1-2,NA,TRBV6-6,NA,TGTGCCAGCAGTTACGGGGACATTAAGTATGGCTACACCTTC,CASSYGDIKYGYTF
TRBJ1-2,TRBD1,TRBV19,NA,TGTGCCAGTAGTGCAACAGGGGAGTGGGGCTATGGCTACACCTTC,CASSATGEWGYGYTF
TRBJ2-7,NA,TRBV19,NA,TGTGCCAGTAGTATAGGAGGCGAGCAGTACTTC,CASSIGGEQYF
TRBJ1-1,TRBD1,TRBV6-1,NA,TGTGCCAGCGGGACAGGATATGAAGCTTTCTTT,CASGTGYEAFF
TRBJ1-3,NA,TRBV4-1,NA,TGCGCCAGCAGCCTCAGTCCGACAGCTGGAAACACCATATATTTT,CASSLSPTAGNTIYF
TRBJ2-5,NA,TRBV6-5,once,TGTGCCAGCAGTTACTCAGTTGAGGGATTGGTGACCCAGTACTTC,CASSYSVEGLVTQYF
TRBJ2-6,NA,TRBV4-2,NA,TGTGCCAGCAGCGACGGACTGACCAACTCTGGGGCCAACGTCCTGACTTTC,CASSDGLTNSGANVLTF
TRBJ2-2,NA,TRBV7-3,NA,TGTGCCAGCAGCTTATCCCCGGGGTCCGGGGAGCTGTTTTTT,CASSLSPGSGELFF
TRBJ2-7,TRBD2,TRBV11-2,NA,TGTGCCAGCAGCTTAGTAGCGGGGGCTACCTACGAGCAGTACTTC,CASSLVAGATYEQYF
TRBJ2-7,TRBD1,TRBV10-3,NA,TGTGCCATCAGGGCTTCAGGGACAGGGGATTCCTACGAGCAGTACTTC,CAIRASGTGDSYEQYF
TRBJ2-7,NA,TRBV4-1,NA,TGCGCCAGCAGCCTGGTAAGGACTACCCCTAGCGAGCAGTACTTC,CASSLVRTTPSEQYF
TRBJ1-2,NA,TRBV27,NA,TGTGCCAGCAGTTTATATCCGAGAACCTATGGCTACACCTTC,CASSLYPRTYGYTF
TRBJ1-4,NA,TRBV4-3,NA,TGCGCCAGCAGCCAAGATAATAGGAGTTCGGAAAAACTGTTTTTT,CASSQDNRSSEKLFF
TRBJ2-3,NA,TRBV7-9,NA,TGTGCCACCCGGGCAGGGAACACAGATACGCAGTATTTT,CATRAGNTDTQYF